This T cell receptor (beta chain) stems from a study of T cell repertoires in cytomegalovirus infection. Study-wide background: HLA-B-restricted CMV epitopes that are well studied were used alongside recently identified HLA-C-restricted ones. Shared public TCR beta signatures pointed to both CMV infection and a matching HLA type.

General study findings and limits: Summed public TCR beta family frequency identified CMV carriers bearing the relevant HLA. Ex vivo, HLA-C-restricted CMV-specific TCR beta clonotypes prevailed over the rest of the response.

TCRdb itself ran the reads through MiXCR, one entry per CDR3 protein. The profile shows fewer than 1,000,000 distinct CDR3 sequences, 30% to 40% of them singletons. This clonotype was seen at least ten times. Its matching antigen is unknown. The material sequenced was cultured CD8+ T cells from PBMCs, taken from culture after CMV antigen stimulation. This receptor was obtained from a human donor in good health (CMV status not recorded). Some clones in this sample may be carry-over from other donors' samples.

DNA of the CDR3: TGTGCCAGCAGCCCGGCCAGGGATGAGCAGTTCTTC. Amino acids: CASSPARDEQFF. The genes are TRBV7-9 and TRBJ2-1, with D possibly TRBD1 on 5 matching bases. The CDR3 is 12 amino acids. The germline V gene has CDR1 SEHNR and CDR2 FQNEAQ (reference sequence). The V end lost 5 bases, the J end lost 8 bases, and 10 bases lay between the germline ends.